The 25 T cell receptor beta chains below come from one sample, sequenced in a study of blood T cells in healthy people across ages. Primers used in a second PCR of roughly 7 to 12 cycles were a sample-barcoded 5' primer and a J-beta primer mix. TCRdb used MiXCR to reprocess the 5' RACE reads, holding one entry per CDR3 protein. The sample contains roughly 800,000 distinct CDR3 sequences, roughly 40% of which appear only once. Source material: blood. These receptors all stem from a man younger than 35 in good health.

The CDR3: CASSLVRGGEQFF. The DNA for the CDR3 is TGTGCCAGCAGCTTAGTGCGGGGCGGTGAGCAGTTCTTC. The V gene is TRBV7-2, the J gene TRBJ2-1; TRBD2 might be the D (6 bases). Trimming left V 1 base short and J 9 bases short, with 10 bases between. This CDR3 contains 13 residues. The V gene's germline CDR1 is SGHTA and CDR2 FQGNSA.

Remarks on this clonotype: An end of the junction does not agree with germline; a read error may underlie this. The chain links TRBV30 to TRBJ1-2; D gene uncertain. The CDR3 is 13 residues long. Germline V lookup: CDR1 GTSNPN, CDR2 SVGIG (reference sequence). The CDR3, as DNA: TGTACCTGGAGTGTTGGCCAATCCTATGGCTACACCTTC. Its translation: CTWSVGQSYGYTF.

The chain is built from TRBV5-6 and TRBJ2-4; D possibly corresponds to TRBD1 (6 bases). Germline assignment: CDR1 SGHDT and CDR2 YYEEEE. V shed 3 bases and J shed 14 bases, with 27 bases lying between them. The CDR3 is made up of 16 amino acids. CDR3 residues: CASSSRFRQVTYEKYF. CDR3 bases: TGTGCCAGCAGCTCACGTTTCCGACAGGTCACCTACGAGAAGTACTTC.

The chain joins TRBV4-2 to TRBJ1-1; 7 positions agree with TRBD1. V shed 4 bases and J 1 base; nucleotides not matched to a gene: 9. The CDR3 is 16 amino acids. Germline lookup yields CDR1 LGHNA and CDR2 YNFKEQ. CDR3 loop: CASSLGTANPNTEAFF. In DNA, the CDR3 is TGTGCCAGCAGCCTTGGGACAGCTAACCCGAACACTGAAGCTTTCTTT.

This rearrangement joins TRBV4-1 to TRBJ2-3; D gene ambiguous. Trimming shortened V by 0 bases and J by 3 bases, and 19 bases separated the two germline ends. CDR1 is MGHRA, CDR2 YSYEKL, per germline. The CDR3 is 18 amino acids. CDR3 nucleotide sequence: TGCGCCAGCAGCCAAGATTCGTACAGAGTGGTTCAGACAGATACGCAGTATTTT. The encoded protein is CASSQDSYRVVQTDTQYF.

In its sample, this clonotype was seen many times. The V call is TRBV6-5, the J call TRBJ2-1, with 11 bases identical to TRBD1. Losses at the gene ends were 5 bases for V and 3 bases for J; bases not matched to a gene: 3. CDR3 size: 15 residues. Germline V CDR1 and CDR2: MNHEY, SVGAGI. The chain's CDR3 is CASSAGTGGYNEQFF. The CDR3, as DNA: TGTGCCAGCAGTGCCGGGACAGGGGGCTACAATGAGCAGTTCTTC.

Turning to this clonotype: A much larger clone differs from this one at a single base, so this may be a read error. The chain links TRBV7-6 to TRBJ2-7; D gene uncertain. Germline V lookup: CDR1 SGHVS, CDR2 FNYEAQ. The CDR3 totals 16 residues. CDR3 in amino acids: CASILRGRKASYEQYF. The CDR3 DNA reads as TGTGCCAGCATCTTACGTGGCAGGAAAGCCTCCTACGAGCAGTACTTC.

In this sample, this clonotype turned up once. The V gene is TRBV13, the J gene TRBJ2-4; the D is unclear. The J call may be incorrect, as the DNA end agrees better with TRBJ2-7. Germline lookup yields CDR1 PRHDT and CDR2 FYEKMQ (reference sequence). The CDR3 covers 12 residues. The CDR3: CASSNSMDEQYF. CDR3 sequence (DNA): TGTGCCAGCAGCAATAGCATGGACGAGCAGTACTTC.

About this clonotype: This could be a read error, since a much larger clone is one nucleotide away. The chain is built from TRBV5-5 and TRBJ2-7; D gene uncertain. The CDR3 length is 15 residues. Germline V lookup: CDR1 SGHKS, CDR2 YYEKEE (reference sequence). The V end lost 0 bases, the J end lost 7 bases, and 17 bases lay between the germline ends. The CDR3 here is CASSLVEKSYNEQYF. The CDR3 DNA sequence: TGTGCCAGCAGCTTGGTAGAGAAATCGTACAATGAGCAGTACTTC. Based on the CDR3 plus reference TRBV5-5 and TRBJ2-7, the full variable domain is DAGVTQSPTHLIKTRGQQVTLRCSPISGHKSVSWYQQVLGQGPQFIFQYYEKEERGRGNFPDRFSARQFPNYSSELNVNALLLGDSALYLCASSLVEKSYNEQYFGPGTRLTVT.

A word on this clonotype: The junction shows a germline mismatch at one end, possibly a read error. The J gene is TRBJ2-1, the V gene TRBV9, with D uncertain. CDR1 SGDLS and CDR2 YYNGEE come from the germline V gene. The CDR3 runs to 13 residues. Here the CDR3 reads CASSVGLVNERFF. The CDR3 DNA sequence: TGTGCCAGCAGCGTAGGTCTAGTCAATGAGCGGTTCTTC.

This clonotype was picked up many times. The chain couples TRBV12-3 or TRBV12-4 to TRBJ2-3; the D is unclear. V gave up 6 bases and J gave up 3 bases, with 10 bases separating them. This CDR3 contains 13 residues. CDR3 bases: TGTGCCAGCAGCTTTGGGCGGACAGATACGCAGTATTTT. Its protein is CASSFGRTDTQYF.

The genes are TRBV7-9 and TRBJ2-3, with 10 bases lining up with TRBD1. V dropped 0 bases and J dropped 3; count of bases not matched to a gene: 6. The CDR3 is 17 residues long. CDR1 and CDR2 from the germline V gene are SEHNR and FQNEAQ (reference sequence). CDR3 loop: CASSLADRGRWTDTQYF. CDR3 sequence (DNA): TGTGCCAGCAGCTTAGCCGACAGGGGGCGGTGGACAGATACGCAGTATTTT.

The chain carries TRBV7-9 and TRBJ1-2; 12 nucleotides match TRBD1. CDR3 length: 20 amino acids. CDR1 SEHNR and CDR2 FQNEAQ come from the germline V gene (reference sequence). J lost 2 bases, V lost 1 base, and 14 bases had no gene match. CDR3 protein: CASSLGAIRDRGRKNYGYTF. The CDR3 DNA follows: TGTGCCAGCAGCTTAGGTGCCATCCGGGACAGGGGGCGAAAAAACTATGGCTACACCTTC.

This chain joins TRBV24-1 and TRBJ2-3; no clear D. The CDR3 consists of 13 residues. V lost 0 bases and J lost 6, with 6 bases in between. CDR1 is KGHDR, CDR2 SFDVKD, per germline. In DNA form, the CDR3 reads TGTGCCACCAGTGATTTGTATCTTGATACGCAGTATTTT. Translation gives CATSDLYLDTQYF.

This clonotype was counted a few times. The rearrangement links TRBV5-1 to TRBJ1-4, with TRBD1 as a possible D gene (6 bases). Looked up from germline, CDR1 is SGHRS and CDR2 is YFSETQ. The CDR3 covers 16 residues. V was cut by 4 bases and J by 8 bases, with 21 bases left in between. DNA for the CDR3: TGCGCCAGCAGCCCACGGACAGACTCGAGGAGGGAAAAACTGTTTTTT. This translates into CASSPRTDSRREKLFF.

The table lists this clonotype with many counts. The chain combines TRBV20-1 with TRBJ2-7; tentatively, D is TRBD1 (6 bases). The germline gives CDR1 DFQATT, CDR2 SNEGSKA (reference sequence). V gave up 5 bases and J gave up 4 bases, with 15 bases separating them. The CDR3 sequence is 13 residues long. This chain's CDR3 is CSAEPGQKYEQYF. The DNA of the CDR3 is TGCAGTGCTGAACCGGGACAAAAGTACGAGCAGTACTTC.

This chain uses TRBV7-9 with TRBJ2-1, with 15 bases identical to TRBD2. The germline CDR1 and CDR2 sequences are SEHNR and FQNEAQ (reference sequence). J gave up 8 bases and V 4 bases, and 6 bases lay outside the gene matches. The CDR3 is made up of 16 amino acids. In DNA, the CDR3 is TGTGCCAGCAGCTCCGGGACTAGCGGGGGGAATCATGAGCAGTTCTTC. As protein: CASSSGTSGGNHEQFF. Together with reference TRBV7-9 and TRBJ2-1, the CDR3 gives the full variable domain: DTGVSQNPRHKITKRGQNVTFRCDPISEHNRLYWYRQTLGQGPEFLTYFQNEAQLEKSRLLSDRFSAERPKGSFSTLEIQRTEQGDSAMYLCASSSGTSGGNHEQFFGPGTRLTVL.

This clonotype has ten or more counts. The genes are TRBV4-2 and TRBJ2-1; D might be TRBD2 (6 bases). The CDR3 extends over 16 amino acids. Germline assignment: CDR1 LGHNA and CDR2 YNFKEQ. Trimming removed 0 bases at V and 4 bases at J, with 13 bases between. CDR3 DNA sequence: TGTGCCAGCAGCCAAGAGTCGTGGGGGGATTACAATGAGCAGTTCTTC. It encodes CASSQESWGDYNEQFF.

This clonotype was seen a handful of times. The chain joins TRBV25-1 to TRBJ2-7, with D perhaps TRBD1 or TRBD2 (6 bases each). The J call may be incorrect, as the DNA end agrees better with TRBJ2-5. The germline V gene has CDR1 MGHDK and CDR2 SYGVNS. This CDR3 spans 13 amino acids. CDR3 protein: CASSDWGAGTQYF. In nucleotides, the CDR3 is TGTGCCAGCAGTGATTGGGGGGCTGGGACCCAGTACTTC.

Note on this clonotype: Its ends do not fully match the called genes, so a read error is possible. The CDR3 DNA sequence: TGCGCCAGCAGCCGGGACTCCCAGGACTACGGGCAGTACTTC. Amino acids: CASSRDSQDYGQYF. This sequence joins TRBV5-1 and TRBJ2-7; D might be TRBD2 (6 bases). The length of the CDR3 is 14 residues. CDR1 and CDR2 from the germline V gene are SGHRS and YFSETQ.

The chain is built from TRBV6-1 and TRBJ1-6, with D tentatively TRBD1 (5 bases). Trimming stripped 3 bases from V and 10 bases from J, with 13 bases between. This CDR3 contains 14 residues. The germline gives CDR1 MNHNS, CDR2 SASEGT. CDR3 sequence: CASSDSDGGSPLHF. As DNA, the CDR3 is TGTGCCAGCAGTGATTCGGACGGGGGGTCACCCCTCCACTTT.

The rearrangement joins TRBV7-2 to TRBJ1-6; possible D gene TRBD1, 6 bases. V was cut by 1 base and J by 7 bases, with 11 bases left in between. The germline V gene has CDR1 SGHTA and CDR2 FQGNSA. CDR3 length equals 15 residues. The CDR3 DNA follows: TGTGCCAGCAGCTTAGACAGGGTAGCAAATTCACCCCTCCACTTT. It specifies CASSLDRVANSPLHF.

This clonotype was picked up many times. The chain couples TRBV5-1 to TRBJ1-2; D is possibly TRBD1 (6 bases). The CDR3 is made up of 12 amino acids. Germline CDR1 reads SGHRS; CDR2 reads YFSETQ. Trimming stripped 0 bases from V and 6 bases from J, with 6 bases between. CDR3 residues: CASSLGTDGYTF. CDR3 DNA sequence: TGCGCCAGCAGCTTGGGGACAGATGGCTACACCTTC.

The gene calls are TRBV7-9 and TRBJ1-2, with D unclear. Per the germline V gene, CDR1 is SEHNR and CDR2 is FQNEAQ (reference sequence). The CDR3 contains 12 residues. V lost 8 bases to trimming and J lost 9 bases, with 16 bases between them. The CDR3, as DNA: TGTGCCAGCTCTACAGTCACCCGGAGCTACACCTTC. It specifies CASSTVTRSYTF.

The gene calls are TRBV10-2 and TRBJ2-1; 8 bases line up with TRBD1. This CDR3 is 15 amino acids long. V was clipped by 3 bases and J by 2 bases; unmatched bases: 3. Germline-derived CDR1 and CDR2 are WSHSY and SAAADI. The CDR3 sequence is CASSERTGPYNEQFF. Here the CDR3 DNA reads TGCGCCAGCAGTGAAAGGACAGGGCCCTACAATGAGCAGTTCTTC.